This T cell receptor (beta chain) was captured in a study of patients and donors after allogeneic stem cell transplantation. Using its own MiXCR run on the RT-PCR reads, TCRdb lists one record per CDR3 protein. The table records almost 90,000 distinct CDR3 sequences, roughly 5.1% of them present only once. A few counts support this clonotype. The CDR3 has 16 amino acids. Looked up from germline, CDR1 is WSHSY and CDR2 is SAAADI. Trimming left V 7 bases short and J 0 bases short, with 13 bases between. This clonotype originated in a human donor who was either an allogeneic HSCT recipient or a stem cell or donor lymphocyte infusion donor (not recorded which). It is not recorded whose cells these are; they may come from a transplant donor. The chain combines TRBV10-2 with TRBJ1-6; D unclear. The sample consisted of blood, either unsorted or a sorted T cell fraction (not recorded which). The CDR3 here is CASNVMGNSYNSPLHF. CDR3 coding DNA: TGCGCCAGCAATGTGATGGGGAACTCCTATAATTCACCCCTCCACTTT.